Following are 19 T cell receptor beta chains from one sample sequenced in a study of T cells in Graves' hyperthyroidism and ophthalmopathy. There were TCR beta CDR3 regions amplified from RNA transcripts. An initial round of RT-PCR targeting the TCR CDR3 relied on the HTBI primer set. TCRdb called the multiplex PCR reads again in MiXCR, with one record for every CDR3 protein. The sample shows some 350,000 distinct CDR3 sequences, roughly 25% of them seen only once. Sample: blood. Source of these receptors: a man aged 50 to 60 with Graves' hyperthyroidism.

In its sample, this clonotype was seen a few times. The chain links TRBV2 to TRBJ1-4; D is unresolved. V dropped 5 bases and J dropped 6 bases, with 10 bases sitting between them. The CDR3 contains 13 residues. Germline values: CDR1 SNHLY, CDR2 FYNNEI. CDR3 region: CASSTRGDEKLFF. The CDR3 DNA reads TGTGCCAGCAGTACTAGAGGAGATGAAAAACTGTTTTTT.

The genes are TRBV12-3 or TRBV12-4 and TRBJ1-2, with D uncertain. This CDR3 spans 13 amino acids. The V gene lost 1 base and the J gene lost 7 bases, with 10 bases spanning the gap. CDR3 sequence (DNA): TGTGCCAGCAGTTTAGGGCGGATAGGTGGCTACACCTTC. It specifies CASSLGRIGGYTF.

In its sample, this clonotype was seen a few times. The rearrangement joins TRBV12-3 or TRBV12-4 to TRBJ2-1, with D perhaps TRBD2 (6 bases). V was cut by 6 bases and J by 0 bases, with 12 bases left in between. CDR3 length: 15 amino acids. CDR3 DNA: TGTGCCAGCAGGTCTAGCGTTCGCTCCTACAATGAGCAGTTCTTC. Its translation: CASRSSVRSYNEQFF.

With respect to this clonotype: Relative to the germline gene, one junction end is altered; a read error may explain this. V gene TRBV6-2 or TRBV6-3 combines with J gene TRBJ2-1; TRBD2 matches at 10 bases. Germline CDR1 is MNHEY and CDR2 is SVGEGT. This CDR3 has 11 amino acids. The CDR3 spells CASMGTSERFF. The CDR3 DNA reads as TGTGCCAGCATGGGGACTAGCGAGCGGTTCTTC.

This clonotype was counted at least ten times. The chain has TRBV12-3 or TRBV12-4 and TRBJ2-7, with 9 positions matching TRBD1. Unmatched junction bases numbered 2, after V lost 3 bases and J lost 5 bases. This CDR3 is built from 13 residues. The CDR3, as DNA: TGTGCCAGCAGTTTTAGGACAGGGGACGAGCAGTACTTC. Its protein is CASSFRTGDEQYF.

This clonotype was counted a few times. V usage is TRBV12-3 or TRBV12-4 and J usage is TRBJ2-5; possible D gene TRBD1, 5 bases. V was pared by 1 base and J by 3 bases, with 12 bases between. This CDR3 contains 15 residues. CDR3 bases: TGTGCCAGCAGTTTAGGGCAGGGTGTCAAAGAGACCCAGTACTTC. Residues: CASSLGQGVKETQYF.

About this clonotype itself: Just one base apart from a much larger clone, this may be a read error. The chain employs TRBV2 and TRBJ1-3; the D is unclear. Trimming cost V 6 bases and J 0 bases, with 12 bases left between them. CDR1 and CDR2 from the germline V gene are SNHLY and FYNNEI. The CDR3 totals 15 residues. CDR3 residues: CASRADGSSGNTIYF. CDR3 DNA sequence: TGTGCCAGCAGAGCGGACGGGAGCTCTGGAAACACCATATATTTT.

This clonotype was found a few times. J is TRBJ2-1 and V is TRBV20-1, with 10 bases matching TRBD1. The CDR3 spans 14 residues. Germline V lookup: CDR1 DFQATT, CDR2 SNEGSKA (reference sequence). The ends lost 4 bases at V and 3 bases at J; junction bases unmatched: 3. CDR3 in DNA: TGCAGTGCTATCGGGACAGGGGTCTACAATGAGCAGTTCTTC. Its protein is CSAIGTGVYNEQFF.

The chain combines TRBV20-1 with TRBJ2-7; a weak D match, TRBD1 (6 bases). CDR1 and CDR2 (germline): DFQATT, SNEGSKA (reference sequence). With 7 bases removed from V and 4 bases from J, the gap between germline ends came to 17 bases. CDR3 length: 13 residues. CDR3 residues: CSVRTAALYEQYF. As DNA, the CDR3 is TGCAGTGTCCGGACAGCAGCTCTTTACGAGCAGTACTTC.

This clonotype was counted between two and nine times. This chain uses TRBV16 with TRBJ2-1, with 9 positions matching TRBD1. The germline V gene has CDR1 KGHSY and CDR2 FQNENV. V shed 3 bases, J shed 7 bases, and the junction held 7 bases outside the gene matches. The CDR3 sequence is 15 residues long. The CDR3 DNA is TGTGCCAGCAGCCAGGTCAGGACAGGGGCTAATGAGCAGTTCTTC. Translation: CASSQVRTGANEQFF.

This clonotype was seen at least ten times. V and J are TRBV28 and TRBJ2-1; 12 bases are a match to TRBD1. V shed 6 bases, J shed 9 bases, and the junction held 6 bases outside the gene matches. The CDR3 sequence is 14 residues long. Germline loops: CDR1 MDHEN, CDR2 SYDVKM. The CDR3 sequence: CASRPGTGGSEQFF. The CDR3 DNA is TGTGCCAGCAGGCCCGGGACAGGGGGCAGTGAGCAGTTCTTC. The whole variable domain, filled in from reference TRBV28 and TRBJ2-1, reads DVKVTQSSRYLVKRTGEKVFLECVQDMDHENMFWYRQDPGLGLRLIYFSYDVKMKEKGDIPEGYSVSREKKERFSLILESASTNQTSMYLCASRPGTGGSEQFFGPGTRLTVL.

In this sample, this clonotype turned up a few times. The chain carries TRBV24-1 and TRBJ1-5; tentatively, D is TRBD1 (5 bases). V was cut by 6 bases and J by 7 bases, with 9 bases left in between. CDR1 KGHDR and CDR2 SFDVKD come from the germline V gene. This CDR3 is 12 amino acids long. In nucleotides, the CDR3 is TGTGCCACCAGTCAGGGTGGGCAGCCCCAGCATTTT. Its translation is CATSQGGQPQHF.

J is TRBJ2-1 and V is TRBV5-1; D is perhaps TRBD2 (6 bases). Trimming cost V 2 bases and J 4 bases, with 13 bases left between them. The length of the CDR3 is 15 residues. CDR1 SGHRS and CDR2 YFSETQ come from the germline V gene. The CDR3 nucleotides are TGCGCCAGCAGCTTCCCCGCCGGGACTTACAATGAGCAGTTCTTC. This gives the protein CASSFPAGTYNEQFF.

The V and J genes are TRBV6-1 and TRBJ2-1; TRBD2 is a possible D gene (5 bases). The CDR3 loop spans 16 amino acids. Germline CDR1 is MNHNS and CDR2 is SASEGT. The V gene lost 0 bases and the J gene lost 3 bases, with 12 bases spanning the gap. This chain's CDR3 is CASSEARLAVYNEQFF. The CDR3 DNA reads as TGTGCCAGCAGTGAAGCGCGTCTAGCAGTCTACAATGAGCAGTTCTTC.

The CDR3 region has the DNA TGCGCCAGCAGCCATAGACTAGATAAGGGCTACGAGCAGTACTTC. Its protein is CASSHRLDKGYEQYF. The V call is TRBV4-1, the J call TRBJ2-7; maybe TRBD2 (6 bases). The CDR3 consists of 15 residues. V was pared by 3 bases and J by 3 bases, with 15 bases between. The germline gives CDR1 MGHRA, CDR2 YSYEKL.

The rearrangement joins TRBV19 to TRBJ2-1; D perhaps matches TRBD1 (5 bases). The CDR3 sequence is 15 residues long. The germline CDR1 and CDR2 sequences are LNHDA and SQIVND (reference sequence). V shed 4 bases and J shed 4 bases, with 14 bases lying between them. The CDR3 sequence: CASSSRGLGYNEQFF. DNA of the CDR3: TGTGCCAGTAGTAGTAGGGGATTAGGGTACAATGAGCAGTTCTTC.

This clonotype was counted ten times or more. The genes are TRBV5-1 and TRBJ2-3, with 13 positions matching TRBD2. Germline V gene lookup returns CDR1 SGHRS and CDR2 YFSETQ. The V segment lost 4 bases and the J segment 3 bases; nucleotides outside the gene matches: 5. The CDR3 has 16 residues. This CDR3 reads CASSRGLAGATDTQYF. CDR3 DNA: TGCGCCAGCAGCCGCGGACTAGCGGGAGCAACAGATACGCAGTATTTT.

This clonotype has only one observation. The J gene is TRBJ1-1, the V gene TRBV19; D is uncertain. Germline V gene data show CDR1 as LNHDA and CDR2 as SQIVND (reference sequence). V was clipped by 3 bases and J by 6 bases, with 8 bases between them. The CDR3 totals 12 residues. This CDR3 is CASSIVDAEAFF. CDR3 DNA: TGTGCCAGTAGTATCGTTGACGCTGAAGCTTTCTTT.

V gene TRBV20-1 combines with J gene TRBJ2-7; 10 positions agree with TRBD1. The CDR3 spans 14 residues. Germline CDR1 reads DFQATT; CDR2 reads SNEGSKA (reference sequence). The ends lost 3 bases at V and 3 bases at J; junction bases unmatched: 5. The CDR3 nucleotides are TGCAGTGCTAGGCCCCGGGACAGGGGCTACGAGCAGTACTTC. Protein product: CSARPRDRGYEQYF.